Listed below are T cell receptor beta chains from one sample, sequenced in a study of control samples from healthy donors and cancer patients. Generated by immunoSEQ multiplex PCR, the TCRdb table keeps only in-frame clones and is missing some. The table shows about 160,000 clones, with 85% to 90% occurring only once. Material for sequencing was blood. The receptor set was obtained from a man aged 25 to 40 in good health. CDR3s include the opening cysteine and the closing phenylalanine or tryptophan. The D gene is left open where the match is weak. The size entry is marked missing in some rows and otherwise reads once, few, many or a size class.

TRBJ2-7,NA,NA,TRBV11-2,TGTGCCAGCAGCTCCAACCCGGGGCCCACCTACGAGCAGTACTTC,CASSSNPGPTYEQYF
TRBJ2-1,NA,NA,TRBV6-5,TGTGCCAGCAGCCCCCAGAGCTCCTACAATGAGCAGTTCTTC,CASSPQSSYNEQFF
TRBJ1-1,NA,NA,TRBV2,TGTGCCAGCAGTGAGATTCATTTGAACACTGAAGCTTTCTTT,CASSEIHLNTEAFF
TRBJ1-6,NA,NA,TRBV5-6,TGTGCCAGCAGCCATCCGACAGGAATAAATTCACCCCTCCACTTT,CASSHPTGINSPLHF
TRBJ2-5,NA,NA,TRBV5-4,TGTGCCAGCAGCTTGGCCTCGGGGACCCAGTACTTC,CASSLASGTQYF
TRBJ2-1,NA,TRBD2,TRBV5-4,TGTGCCAGCAGCCCAAGGACTAGCGGGACCCTCAATGAGCAGTTCTTC,CASSPRTSGTLNEQFF
TRBJ1-1,NA,NA,TRBV12-2,TGTGCAAGTCGCTTAGTTATGAACACTGAAGCTTTCTTT,CASRLVMNTEAFF
TRBJ2-1,NA,NA,TRBV21-1,TGTGCCAGCAGCAAAGTATGGCTGGGTGAGCAGTTCTTC,CASSKVWLGEQFF
TRBJ1-1,NA,NA,TRBV29-1,TGCAGCGTCCGAATTACTGAAGCTTTCTTT,CSVRITEAFF
TRBJ1-5,NA,NA,TRBV21-1,TGTGCCAGCAGCAACCCTCCCCAGGTTCCAAATCAGCCCCAGCATTTT,CASSNPPQVPNQPQHF
TRBJ2-1,NA,NA,TRBV15,TGTGCCACCAGGGTTGTAGCGGCTAGCTCCTACAATGAGCAGTTCTTC,CATRVVAASSYNEQFF
TRBJ1-4,once,NA,TRBV10-3,TGTGCCATCAGCCGGGACATAAAAGAAAAACTGTTTTTT,CAISRDIKEKLFF
TRBJ2-5,NA,NA,TRBV5-5,TGTGCCAGCAGCTTACTTCCAGGGTTCGGAGAGACCCAGTACTTC,CASSLLPGFGETQYF
TRBJ1-3,NA,NA,TRBV19,TGTGCCAGTAAACCCCAAACCTCTGGAAACACCATATATTTT,CASKPQTSGNTIYF
TRBJ2-2,few,NA,TRBV7-6,TGTGCCAGCAGCTTAGTGGCAGGACTGAACACCGGGGAGCTGTTTTTT,CASSLVAGLNTGELFF
TRBJ1-5,NA,NA,TRBV19,TGTGCCAGTAGTTCAATTCAGGGTGGCAATCAGCCCCAGCATTTT,CASSSIQGGNQPQHF
TRBJ1-3,NA,TRBD1,TRBV6-1,TGTGCCAGCAGTGTAGGGCAGGGGGGAACAAGAAACACCATATATTTT,CASSVGQGGTRNTIYF
TRBJ1-2,NA,NA,TRBV28,TGTGCCAGCAGTTTGGAAGGGCGGAGCTATGGCTACACCTTC,CASSLEGRSYGYTF
TRBJ1-4,NA,TRBD1,TRBV5-1,TGCGCCAGCAGCCCGGACAGGGGCCGGGGTACTAATGAAAAACTGTTTTTT,CASSPDRGRGTNEKLFF
TRBJ1-1,NA,NA,TRBV3-1/TRBV3-2,TGTGCCAGCAGCCAAGCTGACTTTGGGAACACTGAAGCTTTCTTT,CASSQADFGNTEAFF
TRBJ1-5,NA,NA,TRBV6-1,TGTGCCAGCAGTGACGCAGGCAATCAGCCCCAGCATTTT,CASSDAGNQPQHF
TRBJ2-4,NA,NA,TRBV5-1,TGCGCCAGCAGCTCGGGACTTCGGGCCATTCAGTACTTC,CASSSGLRAIQYF
TRBJ1-5,NA,NA,TRBV18,TGTGCCAGCTCCCCCGACAGGAGCAATCAGCCCCAGCATTTT,CASSPDRSNQPQHF
TRBJ2-1,NA,NA,TRBV2,TGTGCCAGCTTAAGGCGGGGCAATGAGCAGTTCTTC,CASLRRGNEQFF
TRBJ1-1,NA,TRBD1,TRBV6-2/TRBV6-3,TGTGCCAGCAGTCATAGGGGACAGCCGAACACTGAAGCTTTCTTT,CASSHRGQPNTEAFF
TRBJ2-4,once,TRBD2,TRBV27,TGTGCCAGCAGTGGGGGGGTCTTAGCCAAAAACATTCAGTACTTC,CASSGGVLAKNIQYF
TRBJ2-6,NA,NA,TRBV19,TGTGCCAGTGGAGCCCGCTCTGGGGCCAACGTCCTGACTTTC,CASGARSGANVLTF
TRBJ2-2,NA,NA,TRBV27,TGTGCCAGCAGTCCCGGACAAACCGGGGAGCTGTTTTTT,CASSPGQTGELFF
TRBJ2-2,NA,NA,TRBV15,TGTGCCACCAGCAGAGTTGGGGAATACACCGGGGAGCTGTTTTTT,CATSRVGEYTGELFF
TRBJ1-5,NA,NA,TRBV18,TGTGCCAGCTCACCACCAGTCCAGGGAGTTAGCAATCAGCCCCAGCATTTT,CASSPPVQGVSNQPQHF
TRBJ1-4,NA,TRBD1,TRBV15,TGTGCCACCAGCAAACCGGGACAGGGGACAGATAATGAAAAACTGTTTTTT,CATSKPGQGTDNEKLFF
TRBJ2-2,NA,TRBD2,TRBV5-1,TGCGCCAGCAGCCCGGGGACTAGCGGGAGTGCCGGGGAGCTGTTTTTT,CASSPGTSGSAGELFF
TRBJ2-1,NA,TRBD2,TRBV9,TGTGCCAGCAGCTTCCCCCCGGGACTAGCGGGGGGGAGCTCCTACAATGAGCAGTTCTTC,CASSFPPGLAGGSSYNEQFF
TRBJ2-2,NA,NA,TRBV6-5,TGTGCCAGCAGTTACCTTTACCCCTCCCGGGCCGGGGAGCTGTTTTTT,CASSYLYPSRAGELFF
TRBJ2-1,NA,TRBD1,TRBV9,TGTGCCAGCAGCGTAGGGGCCAGGACAGGCTCTAATGAGCAGTTCTTC,CASSVGARTGSNEQFF
TRBJ2-7,NA,TRBD1,TRBV19,TGTGCCAGTAGTCACAGGGGAAACTACGAGCAGTACTTC,CASSHRGNYEQYF
TRBJ1-1,NA,NA,TRBV18,TGTGCCAGCTCTCTCGACAGGAACGAAGCTTTCTTT,CASSLDRNEAFF
TRBJ2-2,once,NA,TRBV7-3,TGTGCCAGCAGCCCAACAGGCGGGGAGCTGTTTTTT,CASSPTGGELFF
TRBJ1-1,NA,NA,TRBV28,TGTGCCAGTTGGACAGTTATGAACACTGAAGCTTTCTTT,CASWTVMNTEAFF
TRBJ1-2,NA,NA,TRBV19,TGTGCCATCCGCGACGGTAACTATGGCTACACCTTC,CAIRDGNYGYTF
TRBJ1-2,NA,NA,TRBV6-5,TGTGCCAGCAGTCTAGGGGTGGACTATGGCTACACCTTC,CASSLGVDYGYTF
TRBJ2-2,NA,NA,TRBV6-5,TGTGCCAGCAGTTACTCGACGTCCTGGACCGGGGAGCTGTTTTTT,CASSYSTSWTGELFF